This T cell receptor (beta chain) was documented in a study of graft-versus-host responses after intestinal transplantation. The CDR3 covers 15 residues. Assay: immunoSEQ multiplex PCR; the TCRdb copy retains only in-frame clones and omits some. The table has 70,000 or so clones, under 90% seen once. This clone was seen a few times. Its target is unknown. Whole-study results and caveats: Allografts of one patient group, those with graft-donor T cell macrochimerism, had high graft-versus-host to host-versus-graft clonal ratios. In recipient marrow, GvH clones were found, and some appeared first in ileum or blood.

Sequenced material: unstimulated CD4+ T cells sorted from spleen or lymph node cells, taken before transplant. The chain combines TRBV21-1 with TRBJ1-3. TRBV21-1 is reported as a pseudogene. The origin of this receptor is a human donor who was the organ donor for an intestinal transplant. In DNA form, the CDR3 reads TGTGCCAGCAGCAAAGGAGAGGCGGTCGGAAACACCATATATTTT. It translates to CASSKGEAVGNTIYF.